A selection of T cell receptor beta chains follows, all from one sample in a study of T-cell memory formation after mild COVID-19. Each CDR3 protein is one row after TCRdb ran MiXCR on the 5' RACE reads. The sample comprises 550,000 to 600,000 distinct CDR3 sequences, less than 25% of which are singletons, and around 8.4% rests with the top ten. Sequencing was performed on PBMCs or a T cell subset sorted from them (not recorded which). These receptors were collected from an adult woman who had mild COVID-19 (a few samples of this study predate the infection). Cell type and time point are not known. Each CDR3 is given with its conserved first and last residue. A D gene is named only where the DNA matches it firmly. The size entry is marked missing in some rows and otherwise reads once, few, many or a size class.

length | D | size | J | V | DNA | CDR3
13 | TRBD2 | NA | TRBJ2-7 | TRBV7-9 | TGTGCCAGCAGCGGGACTAGCGGGAGCAAGCAGTACTTC | CASSGTSGSKQYF
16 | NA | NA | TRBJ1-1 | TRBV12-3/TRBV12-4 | TGTGCCAGCAGGACACCGGCCTCACGAGGGAACACTGAAGCTTTCTTT | CASRTPASRGNTEAFF
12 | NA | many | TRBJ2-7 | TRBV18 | TGTGCCAGCTCATACAGACCATACGAGCAGTACTTC | CASSYRPYEQYF
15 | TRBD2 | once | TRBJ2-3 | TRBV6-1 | TGTGCCAGCAGCGCTAGCGGGGGGTCGGCAGGTACGCAGTATTTT | CASSASGGSAGTQYF
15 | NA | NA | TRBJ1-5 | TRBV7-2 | TGTGCCAGCAGCTTAACCTTCGGGGGAACTCAGCCCCAGCATTTT | CASSLTFGGTQPQHF
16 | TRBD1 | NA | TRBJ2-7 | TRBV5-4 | TGTGCCAGCAGCACTGGACAGGGGGCTACCTCCTACGAGCAGTACTTC | CASSTGQGATSYEQYF
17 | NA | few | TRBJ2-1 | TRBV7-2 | TGTGCCAGCAGTCACTTCGACTTCCCCTTTAGTCTCAATGAGCAGTTCTTC | CASSHFDFPFSLNEQFF
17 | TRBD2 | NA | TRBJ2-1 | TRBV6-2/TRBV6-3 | TGTGCCAGCAGTTACTCCACGACTAGCGGGAGTCTCCATGAGCAGTTCTTC | CASSYSTTSGSLHEQFF
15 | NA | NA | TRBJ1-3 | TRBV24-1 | TGTGCCACCAGTGGGACGGGGAGCTCTGGAAACACCATATATTTT | CATSGTGSSGNTIYF
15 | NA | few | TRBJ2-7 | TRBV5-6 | TGTGCCAGCAGCTTGGGGCGGGGATTAGTGGGCGAGCAGTACTTC | CASSLGRGLVGEQYF
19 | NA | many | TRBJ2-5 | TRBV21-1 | TGTGCCAGCAGCAAAGAAGGGGCAGGCCTGAAGCGGTACCAAGAGACCCAGTACTTC | CASSKEGAGLKRYQETQYF
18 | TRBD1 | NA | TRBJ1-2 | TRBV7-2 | TGTGCCAGCAGCTTAATGGCCACGAGACAGGGTGGTAACTATGGCTACACCTTC | CASSLMATRQGGNYGYTF
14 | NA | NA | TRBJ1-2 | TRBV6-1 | TGTGCCAGCAGTCCGGGACAAGAGGTGAAGGGCTACACCTTC | CASSPGQEVKGYTF
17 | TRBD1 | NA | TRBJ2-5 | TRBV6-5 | TGTGCCAGCAGTTACTCCCGGGACAGCCTATACCAAGAGACCCAGTACTTC | CASSYSRDSLYQETQYF
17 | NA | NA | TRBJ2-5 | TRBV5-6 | TGTGCCAGCAGCTTGGAGTGGGCAGGGAAGAGGCGAGAGACCCAGTACTTC | CASSLEWAGKRRETQYF
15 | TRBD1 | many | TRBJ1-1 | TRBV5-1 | TGCGCCAGCAGCTGGAGGACAGGCGCGAACACTGAAGCTTTCTTT | CASSWRTGANTEAFF
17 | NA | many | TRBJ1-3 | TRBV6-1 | TGTGCCAGCAGTGAACACCCCCAAGGGGGCTCTGGAAACACCATATATTTT | CASSEHPQGGSGNTIYF
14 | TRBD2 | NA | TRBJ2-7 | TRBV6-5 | TGTGCCAGCAGGCCTAGCGGGCCAGCCTACGAGCAGTACTTC | CASRPSGPAYEQYF
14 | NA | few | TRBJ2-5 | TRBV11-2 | TGTGCCAGCAGCAAAGTCGGGGGAAAAGAGACCCAGTACTTC | CASSKVGGKETQYF
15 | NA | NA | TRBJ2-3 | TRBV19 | TGTGCCAGTAGTATGTGGCAGTTACACACAGATACGCAGTATTTT | CASSMWQLHTDTQYF
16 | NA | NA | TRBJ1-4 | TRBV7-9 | TGTGCCAGCAGCCCGATAGGCGAGGGGACCAGGAACATGCTGTTTTTT | CASSPIGEGTRNMLFF
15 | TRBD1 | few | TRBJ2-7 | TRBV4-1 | TGCGCCAGCAGCCAAGATTTGACAGGGGACTACGAGCAGTACTTC | CASSQDLTGDYEQYF
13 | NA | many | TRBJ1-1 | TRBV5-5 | TGTGCCAGCAGCTTGGAGCCGGGCACTGAAGCTTTCTTT | CASSLEPGTEAFF
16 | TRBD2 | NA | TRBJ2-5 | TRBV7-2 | TGTGCCAGCAGCCGGACTAGCGGGTTGCTACAAGAGACCCAGTACTTC | CASSRTSGLLQETQYF
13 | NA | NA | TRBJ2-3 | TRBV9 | TGTGCCAGCAGCCCCGGAGGCTCAGATACGCAGTATTTT | CASSPGGSDTQYF
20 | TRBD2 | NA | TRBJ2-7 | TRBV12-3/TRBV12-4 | TGTGCCAGCAGTCCCGCGAGGCGTTCCCGGCTAGCGGCTTTGCTCCACGAGCAGTACTTC | CASSPARRSRLAALLHEQYF
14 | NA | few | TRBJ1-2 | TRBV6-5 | TGTGCCAGCAGTTACTCGGGGGCTCCTTATGGCTACACCTTC | CASSYSGAPYGYTF
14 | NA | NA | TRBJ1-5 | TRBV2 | TGTGCCAGCAGAGGGACCAGCAAGGGTCAGCCCCAGCATTTT | CASRGTSKGQPQHF
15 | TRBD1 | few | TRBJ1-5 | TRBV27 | TGTGCCAGCAGGATCGACAGGGGAAAAAATCAGCCCCAGCATTTT | CASRIDRGKNQPQHF
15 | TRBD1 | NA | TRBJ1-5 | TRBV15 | TGTGCCACCAGTCCGAACTTGGACAGGGGGCAGCCCCAGCATTTT | CATSPNLDRGQPQHF
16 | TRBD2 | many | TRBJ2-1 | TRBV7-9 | TGTGCCAGCAGCTTAGCAATGAGCGGGAGGGCCAATGAGCAGTTCTTC | CASSLAMSGRANEQFF
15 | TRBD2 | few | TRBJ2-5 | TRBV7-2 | TGTGCCAGCAGCCTCCAAGCGGGAGGGAAAGAGACCCAGTACTTC | CASSLQAGGKETQYF
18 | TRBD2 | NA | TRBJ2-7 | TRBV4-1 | TGCGCCAGCAGCCAAGTTCCGGCCAAGCGGGGCAGCTCCTACGAGCAGTACTTC | CASSQVPAKRGSSYEQYF
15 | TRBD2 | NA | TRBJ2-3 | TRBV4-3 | TGCGCCAGCAGCAGGACTAGCGGCTACACAGATACGCAGTATTTT | CASSRTSGYTDTQYF
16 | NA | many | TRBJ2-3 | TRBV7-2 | TGTGCCAGCAGCCTCCTTTTGCGGGCGCTTGCAGATACGCAGTATTTT | CASSLLLRALADTQYF
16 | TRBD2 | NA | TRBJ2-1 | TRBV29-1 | TGCAGCGTCCCATTAACTAGCGGGAGCTTCTACAATGAGCAGTTCTTC | CSVPLTSGSFYNEQFF
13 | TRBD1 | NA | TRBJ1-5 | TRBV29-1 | TGCAGCGTTGGGACAGGGAACAATCAGCCCCAGCATTTT | CSVGTGNNQPQHF
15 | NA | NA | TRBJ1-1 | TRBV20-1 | TGCAGTGCTAGATACGGGAGGGTCCTGAACACTGAAGCTTTCTTT | CSARYGRVLNTEAFF
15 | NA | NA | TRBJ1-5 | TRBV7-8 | TGTGCCAGCAGCTTAGTGTCGGGACCAAGTCAGCCCCAGCATTTT | CASSLVSGPSQPQHF
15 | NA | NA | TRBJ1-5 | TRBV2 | TGTGCCAGCAGTGAGGGGGGGGCCAGCAATCAGCCCCAGCATTTT | CASSEGGASNQPQHF
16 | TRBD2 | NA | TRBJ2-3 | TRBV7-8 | TGTGCCAGCAGCTTAGTTACTAGCGGCTTCACAGATACGCAGTATTTT | CASSLVTSGFTDTQYF
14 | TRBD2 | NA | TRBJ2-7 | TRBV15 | TGTGCCACCAGGGAGAGCGGGGACCCCTACGAGCAGTACTTC | CATRESGDPYEQYF
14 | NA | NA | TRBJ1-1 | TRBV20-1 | TGCAGTGCCCGGACCCACAGGCAGGTCACTGAAGCTTTCTTT | CSARTHRQVTEAFF
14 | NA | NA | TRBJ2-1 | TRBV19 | TGTGCCAGTAGCCCCGCTTACTCCTACAATGAGCAGTTCTTC | CASSPAYSYNEQFF
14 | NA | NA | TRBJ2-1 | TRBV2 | TGTGCCAGCAACGGGGGAAGCTCCTACAATGAGCAGTTCTTC | CASNGGSSYNEQFF
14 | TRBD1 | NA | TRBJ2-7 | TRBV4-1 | TGCGCCAGCAGCCAAGGGCAGGGGGAAGACGAGCAGTACTTC | CASSQGQGEDEQYF
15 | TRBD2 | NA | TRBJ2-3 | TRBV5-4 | TGTGCCAGCCGGGTAGGCGGGAGGGCCATAGATACGCAGTATTTT | CASRVGGRAIDTQYF
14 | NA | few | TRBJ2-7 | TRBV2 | TGTGCCAGCAGTGAAACAATCCGGGGGAGCGAGCAGTACTTC | CASSETIRGSEQYF
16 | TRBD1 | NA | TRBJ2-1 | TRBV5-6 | TGTGCCAGCAGCGCCGCCCAGGGACAGTACTACAATGAGCAGTTCTTC | CASSAAQGQYYNEQFF
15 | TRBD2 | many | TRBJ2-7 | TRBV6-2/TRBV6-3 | TGTGCCAGCAGCTCCGGGACTAGCGGGAGCTACGAGCAGTACTTC | CASSSGTSGSYEQYF
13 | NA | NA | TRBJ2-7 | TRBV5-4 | TGTGCCAGCAGCGACCAGCCCGCAGGTGAGCAGTACTTC | CASSDQPAGEQYF
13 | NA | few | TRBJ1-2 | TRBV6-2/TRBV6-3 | TGTGCCAGCAGTTACTCCGCGGGGAATATTCGCACCTTC | CASSYSAGNIRTF
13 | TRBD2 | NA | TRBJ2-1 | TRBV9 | TGTGCCAGCAGCCCCATACTAGCGGGGGGACCTATCTTC | CASSPILAGGPIF
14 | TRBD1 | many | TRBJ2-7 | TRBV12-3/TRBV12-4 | TGTGCCAGCAGTACCGGGACAGTTCCCTACGAGCAGTACTTC | CASSTGTVPYEQYF
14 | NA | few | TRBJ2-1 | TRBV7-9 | TGTGCCAGCAGCATAGTGACAGGGACTGGGGGGCAGTTCTTC | CASSIVTGTGGQFF
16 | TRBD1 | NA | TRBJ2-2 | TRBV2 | TGTGCCAGCAGGCGACCGGGACAGGGTATCCCCGGGGAGCTGTTTTTT | CASRRPGQGIPGELFF
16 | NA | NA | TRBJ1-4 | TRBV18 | TGTGCCAGCTCACCCGGCAGGAGCTCAACTAATGAAAAACTGTTTTTT | CASSPGRSSTNEKLFF